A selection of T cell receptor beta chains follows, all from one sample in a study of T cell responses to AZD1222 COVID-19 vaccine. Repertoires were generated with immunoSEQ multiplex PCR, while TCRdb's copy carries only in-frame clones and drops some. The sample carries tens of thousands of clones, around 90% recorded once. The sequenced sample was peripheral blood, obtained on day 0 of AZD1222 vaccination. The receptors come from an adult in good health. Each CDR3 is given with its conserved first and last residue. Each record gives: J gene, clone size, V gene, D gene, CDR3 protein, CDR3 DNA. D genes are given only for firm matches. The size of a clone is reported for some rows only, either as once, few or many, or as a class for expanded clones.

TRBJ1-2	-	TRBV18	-	CASSPDPDNPYGYTF	TGTGCCAGCTCACCAGACCCAGACAACCCCTATGGCTACACCTTC
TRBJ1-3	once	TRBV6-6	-	CASLFPGPSSGNTIYF	TGTGCCAGCCTATTCCCAGGGCCCAGCTCTGGAAACACCATATATTTT
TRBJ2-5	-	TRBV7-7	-	CASSPLGREETQYF	TGTGCCAGCAGCCCCCTCGGAAGGGAAGAGACCCAGTACTTC
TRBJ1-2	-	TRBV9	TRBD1	CASSTRTGPYGYTF	TGTGCCAGCAGCACAAGGACAGGGCCCTATGGCTACACCTTC
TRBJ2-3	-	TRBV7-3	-	CASSLTQGRTDTQYF	TGTGCCAGCAGCTTGACGCAGGGCCGAACAGATACGCAGTATTTT
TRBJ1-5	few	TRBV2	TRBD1	CASSEQGADQPQHF	TGTGCCAGCAGTGAACAGGGGGCGGATCAGCCCCAGCATTTT
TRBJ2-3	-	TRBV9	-	CASYPDTQYF	TGTGCCAGCTACCCAGATACGCAGTATTTT
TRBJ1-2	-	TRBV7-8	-	CASSLIGTNYGYTF	TGTGCCAGCAGCCTGATAGGGACTAACTATGGCTACACCTTC
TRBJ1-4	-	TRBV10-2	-	CASSDGTVGDEKLFF	TGCGCCAGCAGTGATGGGACTGTGGGGGATGAAAAACTGTTTTTT
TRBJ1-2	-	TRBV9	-	CASSVASRARDGYTF	TGTGCCAGCAGCGTAGCGAGCAGGGCAAGGGATGGCTACACCTTC
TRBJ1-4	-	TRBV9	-	CASSRQTATNEKLFF	TGTGCCAGCAGCAGGCAGACAGCGACTAATGAAAAACTGTTTTTT
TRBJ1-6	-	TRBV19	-	CASTTLLQGNSPLHF	TGTGCCAGTACTACCCTGCTGCAGGGTAATTCACCCCTCCACTTT
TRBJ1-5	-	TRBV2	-	CASRSGTVSQPQHF	TGTGCCAGCAGATCCGGGACGGTCAGCCAGCCCCAGCATTTT
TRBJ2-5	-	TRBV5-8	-	CASSFYERETQYF	TGTGCCAGCAGCTTTTACGAACGGGAGACCCAGTACTTC
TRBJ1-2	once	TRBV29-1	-	CSVEGDTTNYGYTF	TGCAGCGTTGAAGGGGACACCACTAACTATGGCTACACCTTC
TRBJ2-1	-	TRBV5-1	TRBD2	CASSSGVLYNEQFF	TGCGCCAGCTCAAGCGGGGTCTTATACAATGAGCAGTTCTTC
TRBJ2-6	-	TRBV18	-	CASSPPGYRNLPMSSGANVLTF	TGTGCCAGCTCACCACCGGGGTACAGGAATCTTCCAATGTCTTCTGGGGCCAACGTCCTGACTTTC